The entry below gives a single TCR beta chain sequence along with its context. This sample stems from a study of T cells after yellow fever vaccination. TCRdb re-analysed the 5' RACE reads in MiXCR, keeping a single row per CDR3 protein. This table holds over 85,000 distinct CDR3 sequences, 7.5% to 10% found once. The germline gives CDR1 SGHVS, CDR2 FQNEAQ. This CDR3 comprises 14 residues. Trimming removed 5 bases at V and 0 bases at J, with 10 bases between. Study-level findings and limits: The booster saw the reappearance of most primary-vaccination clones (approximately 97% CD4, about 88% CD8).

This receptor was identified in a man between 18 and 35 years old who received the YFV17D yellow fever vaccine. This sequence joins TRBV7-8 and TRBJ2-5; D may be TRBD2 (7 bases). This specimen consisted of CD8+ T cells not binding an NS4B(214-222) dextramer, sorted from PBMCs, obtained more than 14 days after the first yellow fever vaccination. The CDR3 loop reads CASSRGANQETQYF. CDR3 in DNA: TGTGCCAGCAGCCGGGGGGCGAACCAAGAGACCCAGTACTTC.